These T cell receptor beta chains were read from a single sample in a study of blood T cell repertoires in COVID-19. Sequencing was performed with immunoSEQ multiplex PCR; in TCRdb, only in-frame clones are kept and a portion is missing. The data show about 300,000 clones, roughly 86% seen once. The sample comprised peripheral blood. These receptor sequences come from a woman aged 25 to 39 with COVID-19, enrolled during active disease. Both conserved end residues are part of each CDR3. D genes are given only for firm matches. Clone size is given for some rows only: seen once, a few or many times, or a class if the clone is expanded.

clone_size,j_call,v_call,d_call,cdr3_length,cdr3_aa,cdr3_nt
.,TRBJ1-1,TRBV14,.,14,CASSLRTANTEAFF,TGTGCCAGCAGCCTACGGACTGCGAACACTGAAGCTTTCTTT
.,TRBJ1-2,TRBV5-1,.,16,CASSGYRDQRGYGYTF,TGCGCCAGCAGCGGATACAGGGATCAGAGGGGATATGGCTACACCTTC
.,TRBJ1-3,TRBV7-9,.,15,CASSRGSSSGNTIYF,TGTGCCAGCAGCCGGGGGAGTTCCTCTGGAAACACCATATATTTT
.,TRBJ1-1,TRBV3-1/TRBV3-2,.,13,CASSQGQNTEAFF,TGTGCCAGCAGCCAAGGACAGAACACTGAAGCTTTCTTT
.,TRBJ1-3,TRBV19,.,15,CASSIDAGRGNTIYF,TGTGCCAGTAGTATAGATGCCGGGAGAGGAAACACCATATATTTT
few,TRBJ1-2,TRBV28,.,17,CASSLGALEAGVHGYTF,TGTGCCAGCAGTTTAGGGGCTCTTGAGGCAGGGGTTCATGGCTACACCTTC
.,TRBJ1-2,TRBV2,.,14,CASNQAPLGIGYTF,TGTGCCAGCAACCAGGCCCCCCTCGGCATCGGCTACACCTTC
.,TRBJ2-5,TRBV30,TRBD1,13,CAWSLTGVETQYF,TGTGCCTGGAGCCTCACAGGGGTAGAGACCCAGTACTTC
.,TRBJ1-2,TRBV6-5,TRBD1,11,CATRGQRGYTF,TGTGCCACCCGGGGACAGCGGGGCTACACCTTC
.,TRBJ2-5,TRBV2,.,14,CASSELQGKETQYF,TGTGCCAGCAGTGAACTACAGGGAAAGGAGACCCAGTACTTC
.,TRBJ2-5,TRBV24-1,.,12,CATRGIQETQYF,TGTGCCACACGGGGTATCCAAGAGACCCAGTACTTC
few,TRBJ1-5,TRBV4-3,.,13,CASSQDRGQPQHF,TGCGCCAGCAGCCAAGATCGGGGTCAGCCCCAGCATTTT
.,TRBJ2-3,TRBV14,TRBD2,19,CASSHRPGLAGGRTDTQYF,TGTGCCAGCAGCCATAGACCGGGACTAGCGGGGGGACGCACAGATACGCAGTATTTT
.,TRBJ1-4,TRBV7-9,.,15,CASSAQQGREEKLFF,TGTGCCAGCAGCGCGCAACAGGGACGGGAAGAAAAACTGTTTTTT
.,TRBJ1-2,TRBV28,TRBD1,15,CASGTGGQSDYGYTF,TGTGCCAGCGGGACAGGGGGACAGTCGGACTATGGCTACACCTTC
.,TRBJ1-5,TRBV7-9,.,13,CASSLGEGGPQHF,TGTGCCAGCAGCCTGGGTGAGGGAGGGCCCCAGCATTTT
.,TRBJ2-1,TRBV19,.,12,CASSIGRNEQFF,TGTGCCAGTAGTATCGGGAGAAATGAGCAGTTCTTC
.,TRBJ1-3,TRBV30,TRBD1,14,CAWSSGGSGNTIYF,TGTGCCTGGAGTTCAGGGGGCTCTGGAAACACCATATATTTT
.,TRBJ1-6,TRBV14,.,14,CASSITGLNSPLHF,TGTGCCAGCAGCATCACAGGGCTCAATTCACCCCTCCACTTT
.,TRBJ1-1,TRBV6-6,.,13,CASSDRENTEAFF,TGTGCCAGCAGTGATCGGGAGAACACTGAAGCTTTCTTT
.,TRBJ1-2,TRBV2,TRBD1,16,CASTTGQGTILLGYTF,TGTGCCAGCACTACTGGACAGGGGACCATTCTTTTGGGCTACACCTTC
.,TRBJ2-3,TRBV20-1,.,11,CSASGGDTQYF,TGCAGTGCTTCAGGGGGGGATACGCAGTATTTT
once,TRBJ1-6,TRBV5-5,.,14,CASSSTVYNSPLHF,TGTGCCAGCAGCTCGACAGTCTATAATTCACCCCTCCACTTT
.,TRBJ2-5,TRBV6-5,.,14,CASSPGLLSETQYF,TGTGCCAGCAGCCCCGGACTTCTTTCGGAGACCCAGTACTTC
few,TRBJ1-2,TRBV19,TRBD1,14,CASSWGTGNYGYTF,TGTGCCAGTAGTTGGGGGACAGGGAACTATGGCTACACCTTC
few,TRBJ1-6,TRBV19,TRBD1,14,CASTSGTGTWPLHF,TGTGCCAGTACTTCCGGGACAGGGACGTGGCCCCTCCACTTT
.,TRBJ2-3,TRBV4-1,.,12,CASSHVLDTQYF,TGCGCCAGCAGCCACGTTTTAGATACGCAGTATTTT
once,TRBJ2-5,TRBV27,.,15,CASSFGGHWLETQYF,TGTGCCAGCAGTTTCGGCGGTCACTGGTTGGAGACCCAGTACTTC
.,TRBJ1-2,TRBV5-1,.,13,CASSLGAQRGYTF,TGCGCCAGCAGCTTGGGAGCGCAGCGTGGCTACACCTTC
.,TRBJ1-1,TRBV18,TRBD1,13,CASSGTANTEAFF,TGTGCCAGCTCAGGGACAGCAAACACTGAAGCTTTCTTT
.,TRBJ2-2,TRBV7-6,.,14,CASSFRRGIGELFF,TGTGCCAGCAGCTTTCGTCGGGGAATCGGGGAGCTGTTTTTT
.,TRBJ2-1,TRBV5-1,TRBD2,18,CASSPPLTPGLAGREQFF,TGCGCCAGCAGCCCCCCCCTGACCCCGGGACTAGCGGGGCGAGAGCAGTTCTTC
once,TRBJ1-2,TRBV11-3,.,11,CASSPGHGYTF,TGTGCCAGCAGCCCAGGACACGGCTACACCTTC
.,TRBJ2-7,TRBV6-2/TRBV6-3,.,11,CASSRSYEQYF,TGTGCCAGCAGTCGGTCCTACGAGCAGTACTTC
.,TRBJ1-6,TRBV7-8,.,15,CASSAGLLYNSPLHF,TGTGCCAGCAGCGCGGGACTCCTCTATAATTCACCCCTCCACTTT